These 18 T cell receptor beta chains were all obtained from the same sample, sequenced in a study of T cell clonality in common variable immunodeficiency. The study, taken as a whole, reports: In common variable immunodeficiency, TCR beta chains reportedly carried fewer deletions and N-nucleotide insertions.

These receptors' antigens are unknown. Only in-frame clones appear in the TCRdb table, and some are missing; sequencing was by immunoSEQ multiplex PCR. Captured here are more than 35,000 clones, none seen once; the top ten comprise 5% to 6.5%. Sequenced material: peripheral blood mononuclear cells. The receptors here all came from a human donor with common variable immunodeficiency.

This clone was counted many times. The DNA ends 3 residues before the CDR3 does, and the rest of the CDR3 is filled in from the germline J gene. The gene calls are TRBV29-1 and TRBJ2-6; 7 bases line up with TRBD1. V trimming: 2 bases; J trimming: 0 bases; junction bases outside the gene matches: 4. Germline CDR1 and CDR2: SQVTM and ANQGSEA. The CDR3 spans 16 residues. The CDR3 is CSVEQWDSSGANVLTF. The CDR3 bases that were read are TGCAGCGTTGAACAGTGGGACAGCTCTGGGGCCAACGTC.

There are a few counts of this clone. The read ends 3 residues before the CDR3 terminus; that terminus is restored from the germline J gene. V usage is TRBV19 and J usage is TRBJ2-7; 7 bases line up with TRBD1. The junction had 8 bases not matched to a gene; V was cut back by 1 base and J by 5 bases. This CDR3 is 15 amino acids long. Germline V gene lookup returns CDR1 LNHDA and CDR2 SQIVND (reference sequence). CDR3 sequence: CASSIVPGQIHEQYF. The part of the CDR3 DNA that was read is TGTGCCAGTAGTATAGTGCCGGGACAGATCCACGAG.

This clone was seen ten or more times. The CDR3 end lies 3 residues beyond the end of the read and is filled in from the germline J gene. J is TRBJ2-1 and V is TRBV5-1; possible D gene TRBD1, 5 bases. Germline V gives CDR1 SGHRS, CDR2 YFSETQ. V lost 3 bases and J 8 bases, leaving 15 bases between the germline ends. The CDR3 loop spans 14 amino acids. This chain's CDR3 is CASSYLGLGDEQFF. The CDR3 bases that were read are TGCGCCAGCAGCTACCTAGGCTTAGGGGATGAG.

This clone has only a few counts. The read terminates 3 residues ahead of where the CDR3 ends, so the germline J gene completes it. The chain recombines TRBV6-2 or TRBV6-3 with TRBJ2-5, with D possibly matching TRBD2 (5 bases). The CDR3 runs 14 residues. The V gene lost 6 bases and the J gene lost 3 bases, with 14 bases spanning the gap. CDR1 and CDR2 from the germline V gene are MNHEY and SVGEGT. Here the CDR3 reads CASSRTGNEETQYF. Incomplete CDR3 DNA: TGTGCCAGCAGCAGGACTGGGAATGAAGAGACC.

In the case of this clone: Read coverage stops 3 residues before the CDR3 terminus; the germline J gene supplies the remainder. The V call is TRBV19, the J call TRBJ1-2; weak D call: TRBD1 (5 bases). The germline V gene has CDR1 LNHDA and CDR2 SQIVND (reference sequence). The CDR3 totals 15 residues. Trimming shortened V by 7 bases and J by 4 bases, and 19 bases separated the two germline ends. The CDR3 here is CASTHLRGTSYGYTF. The part of the CDR3 DNA that was read is TGTGCCAGTACCCATTTGAGGGGAACCTCCTATGGC. Full variable domain (outside the CDR3, taken from reference TRBV19 and TRBJ1-2): DGGITQSPKYLFRKEGQNVTLSCEQNLNHDAMYWYRQDPGQGLRLIYYSQIVNDFQKGDIAEGYSVSREKKESFPLTVTSAQKNPTAFYLCASTHLRGTSYGYTFGSGTRLTVV.

Note on this clone: The CDR3 end is not reached by the read, which stops 3 residues before it; the germline J gene fills it in. The rearrangement uses TRBV7-3 and TRBJ2-2, with 10 bases lining up with TRBD1. CDR1 and CDR2 from the germline V gene are SGHTA and FQGTGA. The CDR3 covers 16 residues. J gave up 5 bases and V 1 base, and 4 bases lay outside the gene matches. Here the CDR3 reads CASSLMTGGATGELFF. The sequenced CDR3 bases are TGTGCCAGCAGCTTAATGACAGGGGGCGCAACCGGGGAG.

About this clone: The CDR3 extends 3 residues past the end of the read, so its final part is completed from the germline J gene. J is TRBJ2-7 and V is TRBV2, with D perhaps TRBD1 (5 bases). This CDR3 contains 15 residues. Per the germline V gene, CDR1 is SNHLY and CDR2 is FYNNEI. V was shortened by 5 bases and J by 5 bases, with 19 bases between the two germline ends. CDR3 bases read: TGTGCCAGCAGTTTCACAGGCCTTGGTGGTGACGAG. Protein: CASSFTGLGGDE. The full CDR3 is CASSFTGLGGDEQYF.

This clone was picked up many times. The sequenced fragment ends 3 residues before the CDR3 boundary, so the rest is inferred from the germline J gene. The chain carries TRBV5-1 and TRBJ1-4; D is undetermined. The germline V and J ends were trimmed by 0 bases and 1 base, with 7 bases remaining between them. CDR3 length equals 15 residues. Per the germline V gene, CDR1 is SGHRS and CDR2 is YFSETQ. The CDR3 sequence is CASSLDSLTNEKLFF. Incomplete CDR3 DNA: TGCGCCAGCAGCTTGGACAGTTTAACTAATGAAAAA.

This clone was counted only a few times. The missing CDR3 end, 3 residues past where the read stops, is filled in from the germline J gene. Other DNA sequences in the same sample also yield this CDR3. This chain links TRBV19 with TRBJ2-5; 7 positions match TRBD2. After removal of 5 bases from V and 2 bases from J, the junction contained 14 bases not matched to a gene. Germline CDR1 is LNHDA and CDR2 is SQIVND (reference sequence). This CDR3 contains 17 residues. Incomplete CDR3 DNA: TGTGCCAGTAGTCGTAGGGCTAGCGGTTCTCCTCAAGAGACC. As protein: CASSRRASGSPQET. The CDR3, in full, reads CASSRRASGSPQETQYF.

Turning to this clone: The DNA ends 3 residues before the CDR3 does, and the rest of the CDR3 is filled in from the germline J gene. V usage is TRBV6-2 or TRBV6-3 and J usage is TRBJ2-3; maybe TRBD1 (6 bases). The CDR3 consists of 12 residues. The germline gives CDR1 MNHEY, CDR2 SVGEGT. CDR3 DNA (partial): TGTGCCAGCAGTTACTCGGGGGCAACG. It yields the protein CASSYSGAT. The whole CDR3 protein is CASSYSGATQYF.

The sample holds many counts of this clone. The read terminates 3 residues before the CDR3 end, so the remaining end is supplied by the germline J gene. The gene calls are TRBV19 and TRBJ1-5; TRBD1 aligns across 10 bases. This CDR3 contains 14 residues. The V and J ends lost 5 bases and 7 bases, in that order; junction bases with no gene match: 5. Germline CDR1 and CDR2: LNHDA and SQIVND (reference sequence). CDR3 DNA, as far as it was read: TGTGCCAGTAGTCTGACAGGGGGCAGCCAGCCC. Protein product: CASSLTGGSQP. The CDR3, in full, reads CASSLTGGSQPQHF.

The DNA read from the CDR3 is TGTGCCAGCAGTCAGCTATCGGACTCCAGCTCCTACGAG. It is translated as CASSQLSDSSSYE. The complete CDR3 reads CASSQLSDSSSYEQYF. V gene TRBV2 combines with J gene TRBJ2-7, with D possibly TRBD2 on 5 matching bases. The read comes to an end 3 residues before the CDR3 does, leaving the germline J gene to fill in the end. The ends were cut back, 5 bases at V and 0 bases at J, with 17 bases in the middle. Germline assignment: CDR1 SNHLY and CDR2 FYNNEI. CDR3 length: 16 amino acids. Full variable domain (remainder filled in from reference TRBV2 and TRBJ2-7): EPEVTQTPSHQVTQMGQEVILRCVPISNHLYFYWYRQILGQKVEFLVSFYNNEISEKSEIFDDQFSVERPDGSNFTLKIRSTKLEDSAMYFCASSQLSDSSSYEQYFGPGTRLTVT.

In this sample, this clone turned up a few times. The DNA ends 3 residues before the CDR3 does, and the rest of the CDR3 is filled in from the germline J gene. The genes are TRBV11-3 and TRBJ2-3; perhaps TRBD2 as D (6 bases). The V and J ends lost 8 bases and 3 bases respectively, with 15 bases between them. From germline, CDR1 is SGHNT and CDR2 YENEEA. The CDR3 contains 14 residues. The DNA read from the CDR3 is TGTGCCAGCGGGCAGGGAGGTATGACAGATACG. Translation: CASGQGGMTDT. The complete CDR3 reads CASGQGGMTDTQYF.

The CDR3 loop is CSAKRQRGRVGDEQYF. The CDR3 bases that were read are TGCAGTGCTAAAAGACAGAGGGGCAGGGTCGGAGACGAG. This chain links TRBV20-1 with TRBJ2-7; D tentatively reads TRBD1 or TRBD2 (5 bases each). The read is 3 residues too short to cover the CDR3 end, so that end is filled in from the germline J gene. Trimming left V 4 bases short and J 5 bases short, with 24 bases between. Germline V gene lookup returns CDR1 DFQATT and CDR2 SNEGSKA (reference sequence). This CDR3 region has 16 residues.

This clone was counted between two and nine times. The sequence runs out 3 residues before the end of the CDR3; the remainder is reconstructed from the germline J gene. The chain carries TRBV19 and TRBJ2-2; D is uncertain. Germline CDR1 reads LNHDA; CDR2 reads SQIVND (reference sequence). The CDR3 covers 15 residues. Trimming removed 3 bases from V and 6 bases from J, with 14 bases in between. CDR3 DNA, as far as it was read: TGTGCCAGTAGTATGGGCTACCTGAGAGCCGGGGAG. It translates to CASSMGYLRAGE. The full CDR3 protein is CASSMGYLRAGELFF.

This clone was seen repeatedly, ten times or more. The CDR3 protein is CSARRRTSGNNEQFF. CDR3 DNA (partial): TGCAGTGCTAGAAGAAGGACTAGCGGTAACAATGAG. The chain is built from TRBV20-1 and TRBJ2-1; 10 nucleotides agree with TRBD2. The DNA ends 3 residues before the CDR3 does, and the rest of the CDR3 is filled in from the germline J gene. V was pared by 2 bases and J by 5 bases, with 6 bases of the junction left unmatched. The CDR3 sequence is 15 residues long. Germline values: CDR1 DFQATT, CDR2 SNEGSKA (reference sequence).

This clone was recorded many times. The read terminates 3 residues ahead of where the CDR3 ends, so the germline J gene completes it. The J gene is TRBJ2-2, the V gene TRBV5-6, with TRBD1 identical over 10 bases. CDR1 and CDR2 (germline): SGHDT, YYEEEE. The CDR3 sequence is 14 residues long. J was trimmed by 7 bases and V by 4 bases; bases with no gene match: 4. The CDR3 is CASSPDRGLGELFF. CDR3 bases read: TGTGCCAGCAGCCCAGACAGGGGGCTCGGGGAG.

This clone was seen repeatedly, ten times or more. From the germline J gene comes the end of the CDR3, since the read stops 3 residues before it. This chain connects TRBV20-1 to TRBJ2-1, with 8 nucleotides matching TRBD1. V was pared by 6 bases and J by 7 bases, with 11 bases of the junction left unmatched. Per the germline V gene, CDR1 is DFQATT and CDR2 is SNEGSKA (reference sequence). This CDR3 is 14 amino acids long. The CDR3 region is CSAWGRGHRNEQFF. The CDR3 bases that were read are TGCAGTGCCTGGGGCAGGGGGCATCGGAATGAG.